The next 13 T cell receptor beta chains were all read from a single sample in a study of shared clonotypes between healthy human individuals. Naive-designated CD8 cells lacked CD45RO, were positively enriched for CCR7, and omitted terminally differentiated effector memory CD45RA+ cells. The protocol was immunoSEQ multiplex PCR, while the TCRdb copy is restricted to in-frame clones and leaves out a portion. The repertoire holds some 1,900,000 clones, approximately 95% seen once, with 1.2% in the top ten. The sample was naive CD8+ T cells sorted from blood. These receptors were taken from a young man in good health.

Written as DNA, the CDR3 is TGTGCCAGCAGCCCCTTAGGGGGAGGATGGACTGAAGCTTTCTTT. This translates into CASSPLGGGWTEAFF. This rearrangement joins TRBV27 to TRBJ1-1; perhaps TRBD1 as D (6 bases). V dropped 6 bases and J dropped 5 bases, with 19 bases sitting between them. The CDR3 is 15 amino acids. Germline-derived CDR1 and CDR2 are MNHEY and SMNVEV (reference sequence).

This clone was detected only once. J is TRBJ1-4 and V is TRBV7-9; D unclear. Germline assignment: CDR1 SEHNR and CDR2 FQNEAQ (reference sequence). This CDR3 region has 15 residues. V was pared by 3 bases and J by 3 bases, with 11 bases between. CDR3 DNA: TGTGCCAGCAGCTTCCCGGGAGAAGCTAATGAAAAACTGTTTTTT. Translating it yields CASSFPGEANEKLFF.

This CDR3 is CASSLVLAVHTDTQYF. Here the CDR3 DNA reads TGTGCCAGCAGCTTAGTACTAGCGGTGCACACAGATACGCAGTATTTT. V gene TRBV11-2 combines with J gene TRBJ2-3, with TRBD2 matching 8 bases. Germline-derived CDR1 and CDR2 are SGHAT and FQNNGV. J was trimmed by 2 bases and V by 1 base; bases with no gene match: 5. The CDR3 is 16 residues long.

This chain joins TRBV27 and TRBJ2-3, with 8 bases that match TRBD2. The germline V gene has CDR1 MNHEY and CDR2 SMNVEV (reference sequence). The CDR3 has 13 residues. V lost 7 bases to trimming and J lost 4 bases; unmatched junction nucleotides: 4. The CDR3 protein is CASTGLDPDTQYF. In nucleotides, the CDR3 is TGTGCCAGCACGGGACTAGACCCAGATACGCAGTATTTT.

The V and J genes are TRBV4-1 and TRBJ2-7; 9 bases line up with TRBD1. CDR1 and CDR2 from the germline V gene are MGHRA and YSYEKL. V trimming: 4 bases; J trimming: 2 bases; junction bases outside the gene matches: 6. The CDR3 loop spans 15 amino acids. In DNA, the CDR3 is TGCGCCAGCAGCCTCCGGACAGGGGAACCCTACGAGCAGTACTTC. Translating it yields CASSLRTGEPYEQYF.

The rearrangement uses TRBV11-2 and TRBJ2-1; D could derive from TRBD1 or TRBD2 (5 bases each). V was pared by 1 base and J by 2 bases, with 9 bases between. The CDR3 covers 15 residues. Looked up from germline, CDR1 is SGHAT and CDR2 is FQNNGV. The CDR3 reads CASSLVEGTYNEQFF. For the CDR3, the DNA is TGTGCCAGCAGCTTAGTTGAGGGGACCTACAATGAGCAGTTCTTC.

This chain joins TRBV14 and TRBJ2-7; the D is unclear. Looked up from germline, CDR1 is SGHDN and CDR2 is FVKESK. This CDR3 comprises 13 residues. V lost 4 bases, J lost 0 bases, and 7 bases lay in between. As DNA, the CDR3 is TGTGCCAGCAGCCTCATAGACTCCTACGAGCAGTACTTC. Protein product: CASSLIDSYEQYF. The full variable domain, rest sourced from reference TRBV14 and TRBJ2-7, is EAGVTQFPSHSVIEKGQTVTLRCDPISGHDNLYWYRRVMGKEIKFLLHFVKESKQDESGMPNNRFLAERTGGTYSTLKVQPAELEDSGVYFCASSLIDSYEQYFGPGTRLTVT.

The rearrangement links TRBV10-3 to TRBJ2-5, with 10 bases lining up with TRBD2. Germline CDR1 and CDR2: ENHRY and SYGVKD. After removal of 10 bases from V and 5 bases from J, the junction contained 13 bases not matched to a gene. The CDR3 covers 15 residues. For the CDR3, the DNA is TGTGCCACCCTCGACCCAGCGGGGGGGTCGGAGACCCAGTACTTC. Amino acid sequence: CATLDPAGGSETQYF.

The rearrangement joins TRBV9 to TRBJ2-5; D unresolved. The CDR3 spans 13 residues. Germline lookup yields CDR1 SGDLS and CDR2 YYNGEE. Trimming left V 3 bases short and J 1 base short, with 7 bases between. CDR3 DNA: TGTGCCAGCAGCGGTCTCAGCCAAGAGACCCAGTACTTC. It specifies CASSGLSQETQYF.

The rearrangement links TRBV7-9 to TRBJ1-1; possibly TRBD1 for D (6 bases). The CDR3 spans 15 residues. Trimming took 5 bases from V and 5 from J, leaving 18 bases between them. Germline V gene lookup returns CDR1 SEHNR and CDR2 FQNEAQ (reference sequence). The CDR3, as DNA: TGTGCCAGCAGCCAAGCGGGGGGCGCGGAAACTGAAGCTTTCTTT. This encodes CASSQAGGAETEAFF.

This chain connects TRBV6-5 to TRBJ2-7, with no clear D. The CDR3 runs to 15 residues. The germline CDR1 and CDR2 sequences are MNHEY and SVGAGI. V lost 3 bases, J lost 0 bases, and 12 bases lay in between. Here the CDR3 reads CASSYSSEFSYEQYF. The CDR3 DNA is TGTGCCAGCAGTTATTCAAGTGAGTTCTCCTACGAGCAGTACTTC.

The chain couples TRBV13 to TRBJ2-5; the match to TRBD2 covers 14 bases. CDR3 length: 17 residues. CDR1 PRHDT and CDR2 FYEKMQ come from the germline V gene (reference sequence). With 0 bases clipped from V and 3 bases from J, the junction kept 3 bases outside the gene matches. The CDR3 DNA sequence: TGTGCCAGCAGCTTAGGGGGACTAGCGGGAGAGAAAGAGACCCAGTACTTC. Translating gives CASSLGGLAGEKETQYF.

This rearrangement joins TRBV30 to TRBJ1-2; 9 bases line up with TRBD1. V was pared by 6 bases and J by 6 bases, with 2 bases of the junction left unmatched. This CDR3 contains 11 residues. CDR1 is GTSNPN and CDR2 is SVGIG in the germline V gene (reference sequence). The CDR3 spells CACDRGDGYTF. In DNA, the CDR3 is TGTGCCTGCGACAGGGGGGATGGCTACACCTTC. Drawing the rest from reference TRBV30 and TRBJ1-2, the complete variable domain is SQTIHQWPATLVQPVGSPLSLECTVEGTSNPNLYWYRQAAGRGLQLLFYSVGIGQISSEVPQNLSASRPQDRQFILSSKKLLLSDSGFYLCACDRGDGYTFGSGTRLTVV.